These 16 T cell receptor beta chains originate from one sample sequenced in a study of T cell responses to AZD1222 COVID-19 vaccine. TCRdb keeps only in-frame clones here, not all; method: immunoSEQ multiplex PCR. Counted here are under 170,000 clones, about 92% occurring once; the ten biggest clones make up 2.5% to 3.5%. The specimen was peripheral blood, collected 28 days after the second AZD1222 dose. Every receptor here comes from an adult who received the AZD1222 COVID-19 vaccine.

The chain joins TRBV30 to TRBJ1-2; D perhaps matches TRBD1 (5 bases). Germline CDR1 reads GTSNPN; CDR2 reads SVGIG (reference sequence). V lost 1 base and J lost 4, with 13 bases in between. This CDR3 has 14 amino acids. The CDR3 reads CAWSEGTSGYGYTF. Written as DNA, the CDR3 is TGTGCCTGGAGTGAGGGGACTTCGGGCTATGGCTACACCTTC.

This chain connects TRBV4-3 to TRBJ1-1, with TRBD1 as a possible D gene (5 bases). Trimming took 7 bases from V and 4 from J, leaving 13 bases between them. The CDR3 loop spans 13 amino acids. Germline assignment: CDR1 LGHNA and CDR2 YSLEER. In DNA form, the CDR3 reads TGCGCCAGCACGGTAGGGGAGGGCACTGAAGCTTTCTTT. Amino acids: CASTVGEGTEAFF.

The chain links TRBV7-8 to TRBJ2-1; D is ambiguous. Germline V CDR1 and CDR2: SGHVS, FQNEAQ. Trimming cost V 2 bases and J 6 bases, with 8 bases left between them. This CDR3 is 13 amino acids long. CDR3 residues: CASSLQTINEQFF. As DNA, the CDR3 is TGTGCCAGCAGCTTACAGACGATCAATGAGCAGTTCTTC. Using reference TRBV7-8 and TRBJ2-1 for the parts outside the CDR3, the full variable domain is GAGVSQSPRYKVAKRGQDVALRCDPISGHVSLFWYQQALGQGPEFLTYFQNEAQLDKSGLPSDRFFAERPEGSVSTLKIQRTQQEDSAVYLCASSLQTINEQFFGPGTRLTVL.

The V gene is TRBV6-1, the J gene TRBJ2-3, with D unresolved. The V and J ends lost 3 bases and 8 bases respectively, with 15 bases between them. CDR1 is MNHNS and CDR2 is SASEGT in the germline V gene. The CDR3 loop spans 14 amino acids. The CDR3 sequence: CASSERRHRFTQYF. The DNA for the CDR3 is TGTGCCAGCAGTGAGAGGCGGCACAGATTTACGCAGTATTTT.

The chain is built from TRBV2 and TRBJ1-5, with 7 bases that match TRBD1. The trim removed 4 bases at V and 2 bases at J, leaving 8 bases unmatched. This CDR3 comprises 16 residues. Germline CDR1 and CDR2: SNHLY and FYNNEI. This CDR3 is CASSGTGPSGNQPQHF. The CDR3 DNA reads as TGTGCCAGCAGTGGGACAGGTCCGTCGGGCAATCAGCCCCAGCATTTT. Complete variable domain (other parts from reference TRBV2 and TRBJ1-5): EPEVTQTPSHQVTQMGQEVILRCVPISNHLYFYWYRQILGQKVEFLVSFYNNEISEKSEIFDDQFSVERPDGSNFTLKIRSTKLEDSAMYFCASSGTGPSGNQPQHFGDGTRLSIL.

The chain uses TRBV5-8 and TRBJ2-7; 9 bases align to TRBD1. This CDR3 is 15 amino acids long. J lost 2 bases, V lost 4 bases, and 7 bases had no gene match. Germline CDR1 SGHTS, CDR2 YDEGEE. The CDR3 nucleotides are TGTGCCAGCAGCGTGACAGGGGGTATAACCTACGAGCAGTACTTC. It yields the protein CASSVTGGITYEQYF.

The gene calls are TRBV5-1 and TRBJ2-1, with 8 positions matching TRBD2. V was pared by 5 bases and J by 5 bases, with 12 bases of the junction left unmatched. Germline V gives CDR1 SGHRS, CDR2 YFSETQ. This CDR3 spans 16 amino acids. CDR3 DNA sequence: TGCGCCAGCAGAGAGTTGGACGGGAGGGGGAACAATGAGCAGTTCTTC. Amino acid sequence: CASRELDGRGNNEQFF.

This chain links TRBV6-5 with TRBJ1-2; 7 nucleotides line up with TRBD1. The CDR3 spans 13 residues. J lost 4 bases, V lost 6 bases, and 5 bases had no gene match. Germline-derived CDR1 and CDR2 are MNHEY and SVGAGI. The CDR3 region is CASRERTGYGYTF. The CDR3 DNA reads TGTGCCAGCAGAGAGAGGACAGGCTATGGCTACACCTTC.

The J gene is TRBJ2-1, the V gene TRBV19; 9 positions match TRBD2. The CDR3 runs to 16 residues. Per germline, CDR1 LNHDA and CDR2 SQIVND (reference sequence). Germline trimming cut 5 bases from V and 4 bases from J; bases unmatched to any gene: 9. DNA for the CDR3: TGTGCCAGTAGTTCCCGGACTAGCGATAAATACAATGAGCAGTTCTTC. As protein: CASSSRTSDKYNEQFF.

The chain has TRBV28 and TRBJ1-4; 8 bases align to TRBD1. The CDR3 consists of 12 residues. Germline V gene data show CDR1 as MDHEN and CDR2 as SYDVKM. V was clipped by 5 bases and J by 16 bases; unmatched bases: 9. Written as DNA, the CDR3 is TGTGCCAGCAGTATCCCGGGACAGGCCGAGTTTTTT. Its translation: CASSIPGQAEFF. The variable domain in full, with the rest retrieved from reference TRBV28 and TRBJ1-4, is DVKVTQSSRYLVKRTGEKVFLECVQDMDHENMFWYRQDPGLGLRLIYFSYDVKMKEKGDIPEGYSVSREKKERFSLILESASTNQTSMYLCASSIPGQAEFFGSGTQLSVL.

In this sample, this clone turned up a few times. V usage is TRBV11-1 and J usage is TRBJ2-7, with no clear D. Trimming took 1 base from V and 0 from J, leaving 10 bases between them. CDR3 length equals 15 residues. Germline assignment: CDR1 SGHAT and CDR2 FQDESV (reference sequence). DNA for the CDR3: TGTGCCAGCAGCTTAGAACCGGCTAGCTCCTACGAGCAGTACTTC. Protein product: CASSLEPASSYEQYF.

CDR3 sequence reads: CASSLRPLTGGGEQYF. CDR3 bases: TGTGCCAGCAGCTTACGGCCCCTCACAGGGGGAGGCGAGCAGTACTTC. The rearrangement links TRBV7-2 to TRBJ2-7; TRBD1 matches 8 bases. Germline-derived CDR1 and CDR2 are SGHTA and FQGNSA. V lost 2 bases, J lost 6 bases, and 12 bases stayed unmatched. This CDR3 comprises 16 residues.

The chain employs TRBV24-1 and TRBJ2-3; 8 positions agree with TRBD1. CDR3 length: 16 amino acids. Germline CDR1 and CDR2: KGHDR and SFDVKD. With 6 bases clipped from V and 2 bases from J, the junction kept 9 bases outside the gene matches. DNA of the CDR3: TGTGCCACCAGTCCAAGGACAGGGACTTCCACAGATACGCAGTATTTT. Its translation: CATSPRTGTSTDTQYF.

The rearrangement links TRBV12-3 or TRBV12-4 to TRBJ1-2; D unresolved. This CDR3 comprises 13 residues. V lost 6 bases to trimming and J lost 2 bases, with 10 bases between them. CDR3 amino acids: CASSSDGNYGYTF. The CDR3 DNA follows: TGTGCCAGCAGCTCAGACGGGAACTATGGCTACACCTTC.

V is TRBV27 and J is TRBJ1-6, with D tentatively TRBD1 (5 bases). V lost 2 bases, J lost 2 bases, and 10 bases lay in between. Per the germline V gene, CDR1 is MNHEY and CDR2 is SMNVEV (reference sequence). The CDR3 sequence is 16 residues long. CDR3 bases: TGTGCCAGCAGTTTAAAGGGGCCGCCCTATAATTCACCCCTCCACTTT. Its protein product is CASSLKGPPYNSPLHF.

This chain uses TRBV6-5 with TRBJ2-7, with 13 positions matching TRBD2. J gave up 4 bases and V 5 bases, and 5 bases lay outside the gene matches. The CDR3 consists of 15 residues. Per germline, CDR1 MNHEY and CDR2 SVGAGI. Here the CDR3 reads CASSRTSGREYEQYF. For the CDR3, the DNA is TGTGCCAGCAGTCGGACTAGCGGGAGAGAATACGAGCAGTACTTC.